This is a list of T cell receptor beta chains from one sample in a study of control samples from healthy donors and cancer patients. Measured with immunoSEQ multiplex PCR; TCRdb has only the in-frame clones, and not every one. Of over 100,000 clones listed, around nine tenths are singletons. What was sequenced was blood. These receptor sequences come from a woman aged 45-59 years in good health. CDR3s include the opening cysteine and the closing phenylalanine or tryptophan. D genes are given only for firm matches. The size of a clone is reported for some rows only, either as once, few or many, or as a class for expanded clones.

d_call: TRBD1; j_call: TRBJ2-7; clone_size: -; v_call: TRBV27; cdr3_nt: TGTGCCGCTGGAAGACAGGGAACCTACGAGCAGTACTTC; cdr3_aa: CAAGRQGTYEQYF
d_call: -; j_call: TRBJ2-7; clone_size: -; v_call: TRBV4-1; cdr3_nt: TGCGCCAGCAGCCAAGCCCAGGGGCACGAGCAGTACTTC; cdr3_aa: CASSQAQGHEQYF
d_call: TRBD1; j_call: TRBJ2-6; clone_size: -; v_call: TRBV5-1; cdr3_nt: TGCGCCAGCAGCTGGACCGGGACAGGAGTGACTGGGGCCAACGTCCTGACTTTC; cdr3_aa: CASSWTGTGVTGANVLTF
d_call: -; j_call: TRBJ1-2; clone_size: -; v_call: TRBV9; cdr3_nt: TGTGCCAGCAGCCCCGTACGTCAGACGGACTATGGCTACACCTTC; cdr3_aa: CASSPVRQTDYGYTF
d_call: TRBD1; j_call: TRBJ2-5; clone_size: -; v_call: TRBV5-6; cdr3_nt: TGTGCCAGCAGCCCCGGAACAGGGGGGACCCAGTACTTC; cdr3_aa: CASSPGTGGTQYF
d_call: -; j_call: TRBJ2-1; clone_size: once; v_call: TRBV7-6; cdr3_nt: TGTGCCAGCAGCTTCAGGGGTTACTACAATGAGCAGTTCTTC; cdr3_aa: CASSFRGYYNEQFF
d_call: -; j_call: TRBJ2-4; clone_size: -; v_call: TRBV7-2; cdr3_nt: TGTGCCAGCAGCTTAGGGGTTACTGATCAGTACTTC; cdr3_aa: CASSLGVTDQYF
d_call: -; j_call: TRBJ1-3; clone_size: -; v_call: TRBV6-1; cdr3_nt: TGTGCCAGCAGAGAAGACAGGAGCTCTGGAAACACCATATATTTT; cdr3_aa: CASREDRSSGNTIYF
d_call: TRBD1; j_call: TRBJ2-2; clone_size: -; v_call: TRBV6-5; cdr3_nt: TGTGCCAGCAAACGGGGGACAGGGAGCACCGGGGAGCTGTTTTTT; cdr3_aa: CASKRGTGSTGELFF
d_call: -; j_call: TRBJ2-3; clone_size: -; v_call: TRBV5-1; cdr3_nt: TGCGCCAGCAGCCTAGGAAGGGATCGGATCACAGATACGCAGTATTTT; cdr3_aa: CASSLGRDRITDTQYF
d_call: TRBD2; j_call: TRBJ2-2; clone_size: -; v_call: TRBV5-1; cdr3_nt: TGCGCCAGCAGCTTGGGTCCGGGAGGGACTACCGGGGAGCTGTTTTTT; cdr3_aa: CASSLGPGGTTGELFF
d_call: -; j_call: TRBJ1-4; clone_size: -; v_call: TRBV2; cdr3_nt: TGTGCCAGCAGTAGTGACGGGGCGAGAGGAGAAAAACTGTTTTTT; cdr3_aa: CASSSDGARGEKLFF
d_call: TRBD1; j_call: TRBJ2-2; clone_size: -; v_call: TRBV7-2; cdr3_nt: TGTGCCAGCAGCCCCCGTCGTAGACAGGGCGTAGCCGGGGAGCTGTTTTTT; cdr3_aa: CASSPRRRQGVAGELFF
d_call: TRBD2; j_call: TRBJ2-5; clone_size: -; v_call: TRBV30; cdr3_nt: TGTGCCTGGAGTGTACGCACTAGCGGATCCCAAGAGACCCAGTACTTC; cdr3_aa: CAWSVRTSGSQETQYF
d_call: TRBD1; j_call: TRBJ1-1; clone_size: -; v_call: TRBV19; cdr3_nt: TGTGCCAGTAGATTTCGAGTGGACAGGGGCTTTGCCCGGGAAGCTTTCTTT; cdr3_aa: CASRFRVDRGFAREAFF
d_call: -; j_call: TRBJ2-3; clone_size: -; v_call: TRBV4-3; cdr3_nt: TGCGCCAGCAGCCCCCTTTTAGGTTCGCGGGGCGATACGCAGTATTTT; cdr3_aa: CASSPLLGSRGDTQYF
d_call: TRBD1; j_call: TRBJ2-6; clone_size: -; v_call: TRBV7-3; cdr3_nt: TGTGCCAGCAGCCCAGGACCCTCAGGTCCAGGGGGCGTATCCACTGGGGCCAACGTCCTGACTTTC; cdr3_aa: CASSPGPSGPGGVSTGANVLTF
d_call: TRBD1; j_call: TRBJ1-2; clone_size: -; v_call: TRBV27; cdr3_nt: TGTGCCAGCAGGACAGGGTGGGGCTACACCTTC; cdr3_aa: CASRTGWGYTF
d_call: TRBD2; j_call: TRBJ2-3; clone_size: -; v_call: TRBV11-3; cdr3_nt: TGTGCCAGCAGCCGGACTAGCGGGGCTGTCACAGATACGCAGTATTTT; cdr3_aa: CASSRTSGAVTDTQYF
d_call: TRBD1; j_call: TRBJ2-3; clone_size: -; v_call: TRBV6-5; cdr3_nt: TGTGCCAGCGGGTTGCAGGGGGTCGCGGATACGCAGTATTTT; cdr3_aa: CASGLQGVADTQYF
d_call: -; j_call: TRBJ2-2; clone_size: -; v_call: TRBV7-2; cdr3_nt: TGTGCCAGCAGCCCCCCTCAGGGCACCGGGGAGCTGTTTTTT; cdr3_aa: CASSPPQGTGELFF
d_call: -; j_call: TRBJ2-5; clone_size: -; v_call: TRBV30; cdr3_nt: TGTGCCTGGAGTGTAAGCCGGGGGGCTCGGGAGACCCAGTACTTC; cdr3_aa: CAWSVSRGARETQYF
d_call: -; j_call: TRBJ1-5; clone_size: few; v_call: TRBV19; cdr3_nt: TGTGCCAGTTCGAAGGACGGCGACTTAGAGCCCCAGCATTTT; cdr3_aa: CASSKDGDLEPQHF
d_call: TRBD1; j_call: TRBJ1-1; clone_size: -; v_call: TRBV6-5; cdr3_nt: TGTGCCAGCAGACGGGGACAGGGATCTGAAGCTTTCTTT; cdr3_aa: CASRRGQGSEAFF
d_call: -; j_call: TRBJ2-7; clone_size: -; v_call: TRBV13; cdr3_nt: TGTGCCAGCAGCAGGGACCGGGACTGGGAGCAGTACTTC; cdr3_aa: CASSRDRDWEQYF
d_call: TRBD1; j_call: TRBJ1-2; clone_size: -; v_call: TRBV4-1; cdr3_nt: TGCGCCAGCAGCCAAGTTTTCGGGGCAGACAGGGTAGACTATGGCTACACCTTC; cdr3_aa: CASSQVFGADRVDYGYTF
d_call: -; j_call: TRBJ2-7; clone_size: -; v_call: TRBV4-1; cdr3_nt: TGCGCCAGCAGCCAAGCCCCCCGGGGGCCGACTTCCTACGAGCAGTACTTC; cdr3_aa: CASSQAPRGPTSYEQYF
d_call: -; j_call: TRBJ1-6; clone_size: -; v_call: TRBV18; cdr3_nt: TGTGCCAGCTCACCACAGGGAAGCTCCTATAATTCACCCCTCCACTTT; cdr3_aa: CASSPQGSSYNSPLHF
d_call: -; j_call: TRBJ2-1; clone_size: -; v_call: TRBV7-2; cdr3_nt: TGTGCCAGCACCCGGATCCGGAGCTCCTACAATGAGCAGTTCTTC; cdr3_aa: CASTRIRSSYNEQFF
d_call: TRBD2; j_call: TRBJ2-5; clone_size: -; v_call: TRBV29-1; cdr3_nt: TGCAGCGTTGATCCCGCGGGGGGGGAACAGTACTTC; cdr3_aa: CSVDPAGGEQYF
d_call: TRBD1; j_call: TRBJ1-2; clone_size: -; v_call: TRBV9; cdr3_nt: TGTGCCAGCAGCGTAGTTGGGACAGGGGGCGTTTATGGCTACACCTTC; cdr3_aa: CASSVVGTGGVYGYTF
d_call: -; j_call: TRBJ2-4; clone_size: -; v_call: TRBV18; cdr3_nt: TGTGCCAGCTCACCAGAAAACATTCAGTACTTC; cdr3_aa: CASSPENIQYF
d_call: -; j_call: TRBJ2-5; clone_size: once; v_call: TRBV11-1; cdr3_nt: TGTGCCAGCAGCGGCCCAGGGAGATCGGAGACCCAGTACTTC; cdr3_aa: CASSGPGRSETQYF
d_call: -; j_call: TRBJ1-2; clone_size: once; v_call: TRBV7-3; cdr3_nt: TGTGCCAGCAGCTTATCTAGTACGGGTGGCTACACCTTC; cdr3_aa: CASSLSSTGGYTF
d_call: -; j_call: TRBJ2-4; clone_size: -; v_call: TRBV4-1; cdr3_nt: TGCGCCAGCAGCCAAGAGACTGGCAGCAAAAACATTCAGTACTTC; cdr3_aa: CASSQETGSKNIQYF